The 30 T cell receptor beta chains given below trace back to one sample, sequenced in a study of blood T cell repertoires in COVID-19. Profiling relied on immunoSEQ multiplex PCR, and the TCRdb table lists in-frame clones only, not all of them. Of fewer than 110,000 clones listed, roughly 80% are singletons. Sequencing was carried out using peripheral blood. These receptors were collected from a human donor in a cohort sampled during active COVID-19.

To note about this clone: This sample includes further DNA sequences coding for the same CDR3. This rearrangement joins TRBV5-1 to TRBJ1-2, with 9 bases lining up with TRBD1. J gave up 5 bases and V 0 bases, and 2 bases lay outside the gene matches. The germline V gene has CDR1 SGHRS and CDR2 YFSETQ. The CDR3 extends over 14 amino acids. The CDR3 DNA reads TGCGCCAGCAGCTTGGGACAGGGGGGATATGGCTACACCTTC. Its translation: CASSLGQGGYGYTF.

This chain connects TRBV6-5 to TRBJ1-3, with D perhaps matching TRBD1 (6 bases). Trimming removed 4 bases at V and 0 bases at J, with 7 bases between. Per the germline V gene, CDR1 is MNHEY and CDR2 is SVGAGI. The CDR3 is 14 residues long. The CDR3, as DNA: TGTGCCAGCAGTTTGGACAGCTCTGGAAACACCATATATTTT. As protein: CASSLDSSGNTIYF.

The chain employs TRBV5-8 and TRBJ2-3, with TRBD2 identical over 12 bases. The CDR3 is 19 residues long. The V gene's germline CDR1 is SGHTS and CDR2 YDEGEE. Trimming removed 1 base from V and 4 bases from J; junction bases left unmatched: 13. CDR3: CASSLWGLAGLTGPDTQYF. CDR3 nucleotides: TGTGCCAGCAGCTTGTGGGGACTAGCGGGCCTAACGGGGCCAGATACGCAGTATTTT.

The chain carries TRBV9 and TRBJ2-3; the D gene is possibly TRBD2 (5 bases). Germline-derived CDR1 and CDR2 are SGDLS and YYNGEE. The CDR3 sequence is 14 residues long. V dropped 3 bases and J dropped 5 bases, with 13 bases sitting between them. The CDR3 sequence is CASSATDSIDTQYF. CDR3 nucleotide sequence: TGTGCCAGCAGCGCAACGGACTCTATAGATACGCAGTATTTT.

The chain employs TRBV2 and TRBJ2-2; TRBD1 matches at 8 bases. Germline loops: CDR1 SNHLY, CDR2 FYNNEI. V dropped 5 bases and J dropped 5; count of bases not matched to a gene: 7. CDR3 length equals 15 residues. Here the CDR3 reads CASSWGTGWTGELFF. As DNA, the CDR3 is TGTGCCAGCAGTTGGGGGACAGGCTGGACCGGGGAGCTGTTTTTT. Full variable domain (rest looked up from reference TRBV2 and TRBJ2-2): EPEVTQTPSHQVTQMGQEVILRCVPISNHLYFYWYRQILGQKVEFLVSFYNNEISEKSEIFDDQFSVERPDGSNFTLKIRSTKLEDSAMYFCASSWGTGWTGELFFGEGSRLTVL.

This chain joins TRBV4-1 and TRBJ2-1; D might be TRBD2 (5 bases). The CDR3 has 11 amino acids. Germline CDR1 reads MGHRA; CDR2 reads YSYEKL. V was trimmed by 0 bases and J by 15 bases, leaving 9 bases between them. DNA of the CDR3: TGCGCCAGCAGCCAAGAGCGGACTCGGTTCTTC. It specifies CASSQERTRFF.

In DNA, the CDR3 is TGTGCCAGCAGCCCGCGACTAGCGGGAGGCGATGAGCAGTTCTTC. Translation gives CASSPRLAGGDEQFF. The chain links TRBV7-2 to TRBJ2-1; TRBD2 matches at 13 bases. CDR1 and CDR2 from the germline V gene are SGHTA and FQGNSA. Trimming removed 5 bases from V and 8 bases from J; junction bases left unmatched: 6. CDR3 length: 15 amino acids.

The gene calls are TRBV7-9 and TRBJ2-7; D is unresolved. V gave up 4 bases and J gave up 3 bases, with 10 bases separating them. CDR1 and CDR2 (germline): SEHNR, FQNEAQ (reference sequence). This CDR3 has 13 amino acids. CDR3 protein: CASSSVLIYEQYF. CDR3 sequence (DNA): TGTGCCAGCAGCTCAGTCTTGATCTACGAGCAGTACTTC. Complete variable domain (other parts from reference TRBV7-9 and TRBJ2-7): DTGVSQNPRHKITKRGQNVTFRCDPISEHNRLYWYRQTLGQGPEFLTYFQNEAQLEKSRLLSDRFSAERPKGSFSTLEIQRTEQGDSAMYLCASSSVLIYEQYFGPGTRLTVT.

This clone was observed a handful of times. The V and J genes are TRBV7-9 and TRBJ1-6, with D possibly matching TRBD1 (6 bases). CDR1 is SEHNR, CDR2 FQNEAQ, per germline (reference sequence). Trimming pared 5 bases from V and 7 bases from J, leaving 15 bases between. This CDR3 region has 15 residues. The DNA for the CDR3 is TGTGCCAGCAGCCCCAATACAGGGTGGAATTCACCCCTCCACTTT. This gives the protein CASSPNTGWNSPLHF. Complete variable domain (other parts from reference TRBV7-9 and TRBJ1-6): DTGVSQNPRHKITKRGQNVTFRCDPISEHNRLYWYRQTLGQGPEFLTYFQNEAQLEKSRLLSDRFSAERPKGSFSTLEIQRTEQGDSAMYLCASSPNTGWNSPLHFGNGTRLTVT.

The rearrangement links TRBV19 to TRBJ1-1; the match to TRBD1 covers 9 bases. Germline assignment: CDR1 LNHDA and CDR2 SQIVND (reference sequence). The CDR3 extends over 13 amino acids. V was clipped by 5 bases and J by 5 bases; unmatched bases: 3. CDR3 DNA sequence: TGTGCCAGTAGTGGGACAGGGCGGACTGAAGCTTTCTTT. Its protein product is CASSGTGRTEAFF. The full variable domain, with the rest looked up from reference TRBV19 and TRBJ1-1, is DGGITQSPKYLFRKEGQNVTLSCEQNLNHDAMYWYRQDPGQGLRLIYYSQIVNDFQKGDIAEGYSVSREKKESFPLTVTSAQKNPTAFYLCASSGTGRTEAFFGQGTRLTVV.

The chain joins TRBV30 to TRBJ2-7; 13 bases agree with TRBD2. The length of the CDR3 is 15 residues. The V and J ends lost 1 base and 4 bases, in that order; junction bases with no gene match: 4. Germline CDR1 is GTSNPN and CDR2 is SVGIG (reference sequence). The CDR3 DNA reads TGTGCCTGGAGTGAGTTACTAGCGGGGGGGTACGAGCAGTACTTC. Translation: CAWSELLAGGYEQYF.

The chain employs TRBV10-3 and TRBJ2-1; 8 bases agree with TRBD2. The V and J ends lost 4 bases and 6 bases, in that order; junction bases with no gene match: 11. The CDR3 length is 16 residues. Germline values: CDR1 ENHRY, CDR2 SYGVKD. CDR3: CAISGLAGSTSNEQFF. The CDR3 nucleotides read TGTGCCATCAGTGGGTTAGCGGGATCGACCTCCAATGAGCAGTTCTTC.

This chain links TRBV27 with TRBJ1-1; TRBD1 is a possible D gene (6 bases). The CDR3 spans 13 residues. Trimming left V 3 bases short and J 3 bases short, with 8 bases between. Germline V lookup: CDR1 MNHEY, CDR2 SMNVEV (reference sequence). DNA of the CDR3: TGTGCCAGCAGTTTCCACAGGGACACTGAAGCTTTCTTT. Its protein product is CASSFHRDTEAFF.

V usage is TRBV9 and J usage is TRBJ1-2, with D perhaps matching TRBD1 (5 bases). The CDR3 runs to 15 residues. Germline CDR1 is SGDLS and CDR2 is YYNGEE. Trimming removed 0 bases at V and 5 bases at J, with 14 bases between. CDR3 protein: CASSVGGGSGYGYTF. In DNA form, the CDR3 reads TGTGCCAGCAGCGTAGGTGGGGGGAGTGGGTATGGCTACACCTTC.

The rearrangement links TRBV11-2 to TRBJ2-5, with D possibly TRBD1 on 6 matching bases. CDR1 SGHAT and CDR2 FQNNGV come from the germline V gene. V lost 5 bases and J lost 1, with 14 bases in between. The CDR3 spans 15 residues. The DNA for the CDR3 is TGTGCCAGCAGCAAAGGCGACAGGTTCCAAGAGACCCAGTACTTC. As protein: CASSKGDRFQETQYF.

The genes are TRBV9 and TRBJ2-3; D perhaps matches TRBD2 (5 bases). V was shortened by 3 bases and J by 4 bases, with 12 bases between the two germline ends. Germline CDR1 SGDLS, CDR2 YYNGEE. This CDR3 is built from 14 residues. In DNA form, the CDR3 reads TGTGCCAGCAGCGACTCCTCCGGGGCAGATACGCAGTATTTT. Its translation: CASSDSSGADTQYF.

This clone has only one observation. J is TRBJ2-7 and V is TRBV10-3; maybe TRBD2 (6 bases). The V end was cut by 5 bases, the J end by 2 bases, with 16 bases between. Germline CDR1 ENHRY, CDR2 SYGVKD. This CDR3 is 15 amino acids long. The CDR3 is CAISPTSTATYEQYF. The DNA for the CDR3 is TGTGCCATCAGTCCCACTAGCACAGCGACCTACGAGCAGTACTTC.

Of note for this clone: Additional DNA sequences in this sample encode the identical CDR3. The V gene is TRBV5-4, the J gene TRBJ2-1, with TRBD2 identical over 7 bases. V was clipped by 1 base and J by 6 bases; unmatched bases: 1. CDR3 length equals 13 residues. Germline V gene sequence: CDR1 SGHNT, CDR2 YYREEE (reference sequence). The CDR3 DNA reads as TGTGCCAGCAGCTTGACGGGGGGCAATGAGCAGTTCTTC. Residues: CASSLTGGNEQFF.

The chain carries TRBV19 and TRBJ1-2; 8 nucleotides line up with TRBD1. Germline values: CDR1 LNHDA, CDR2 SQIVND (reference sequence). V trimming: 6 bases; J trimming: 9 bases; junction bases outside the gene matches: 15. This CDR3 is built from 15 residues. The CDR3 region is CASRPPWDRRSSYTF. The CDR3 coding sequence is TGTGCCAGTAGACCCCCCTGGGACAGGCGTTCCAGCTACACCTTC.

The V call is TRBV28, the J call TRBJ1-2; TRBD1 matches 9 bases. This CDR3 has 14 amino acids. The germline V gene has CDR1 MDHEN and CDR2 SYDVKM. The ends lost 7 bases at V and 2 bases at J; junction bases unmatched: 5. CDR3 in DNA: TGTGCCAGCACCTCCGGGACAGGGAACTATGGCTACACCTTC. Its protein is CASTSGTGNYGYTF.

A note on this clone: Its ends do not fully match the called genes, so a read error is possible. This chain links TRBV7-8 with TRBJ2-7, with 8 bases that match TRBD1. Germline assignment: CDR1 SGHVS and CDR2 FQNEAQ. The CDR3 has 15 amino acids. The CDR3 coding sequence is TGTGCCAGCAGCTTTGCGGGGCAGGGGGCCGGCCCCTTTCACTTC. Residues: CASSFAGQGAGPFHF.

The V call is TRBV24-1, the J call TRBJ2-2; the D is unclear. The CDR3 is 13 amino acids. Deletions cut 4 bases from V and 7 bases from J, with 9 bases between. CDR1 is KGHDR and CDR2 is SFDVKD in the germline V gene. This chain's CDR3 is CATSDPPVGELFF. The CDR3 bases are TGTGCCACCAGTGACCCCCCGGTCGGGGAGCTGTTTTTT.

This chain joins TRBV6-2 or TRBV6-3 and TRBJ2-7; D gene uncertain. The CDR3 covers 15 residues. Per the germline V gene, CDR1 is MNHEY and CDR2 is SVGEGT. Trimming took off 5 bases at V and 2 bases at J, with 16 bases between the two ends. The CDR3 sequence: CASSPTRLGAYEQYV. DNA of the CDR3: TGTGCCAGCAGTCCAACAAGGTTGGGCGCCTACGAGCAGTACGTC.

This chain links TRBV4-1 with TRBJ2-5, with 7 bases that match TRBD2. Germline V CDR1 and CDR2: MGHRA, YSYEKL. Trimming at V came to 3 bases and at J to 5 bases, leaving 9 bases not matched to a gene. This CDR3 has 15 amino acids. Here the CDR3 DNA reads TGCGCCAGCAGCCACAGCGGGACCGGAGGTGAGACCCAGTACTTC. Translation: CASSHSGTGGETQYF.

The CDR3 sequence: CASSLAGDNEQFF. The CDR3, as DNA: TGTGCCAGCAGTTTAGCAGGAGACAATGAGCAGTTCTTC. This rearrangement joins TRBV12-3 or TRBV12-4 to TRBJ2-1; no clear D. CDR3 length equals 13 residues. Trimming removed 0 bases at V and 5 bases at J, with 5 bases between.

The chain links TRBV14 to TRBJ2-1; 13 bases are a match to TRBD2. This CDR3 region has 16 residues. The junction had 9 bases not matched to a gene; V was cut back by 3 bases and J by 10 bases. The germline V gene encodes CDR1 SGHDN and CDR2 FVKESK. CDR3: CASSQGTSGTHGEQFF. Here the CDR3 DNA reads TGTGCCAGCAGCCAGGGGACTAGCGGGACTCATGGAGAGCAGTTCTTC.

The chain carries TRBV6-5 and TRBJ2-1, with no clear D. Germline V gene lookup returns CDR1 MNHEY and CDR2 SVGAGI. Trimming took off 1 base at V and 8 bases at J, with 3 bases between the two ends. The CDR3 consists of 11 residues. CDR3: CASSYFDEQFF. The CDR3 DNA sequence: TGTGCCAGCAGTTACTTCGATGAGCAGTTCTTC.

This chain links TRBV30 with TRBJ1-1, with a possible D match to TRBD1 (5 bases). The CDR3 length is 14 residues. The germline V gene encodes CDR1 GTSNPN and CDR2 SVGIG (reference sequence). Trimming took off 4 bases at V and 1 base at J, with 13 bases between the two ends. DNA of the CDR3: TGTGCCTGGACGGCAGGGCGAACGAACACTGAAGCTTTCTTT. This sequence encodes CAWTAGRTNTEAFF. The full variable domain, in which reference TRBV30 and TRBJ1-1 provide the parts outside the CDR3, is SQTIHQWPATLVQPVGSPLSLECTVEGTSNPNLYWYRQAAGRGLQLLFYSVGIGQISSEVPQNLSASRPQDRQFILSSKKLLLSDSGFYLCAWTAGRTNTEAFFGQGTRLTVV.

This chain connects TRBV6-2 or TRBV6-3 to TRBJ2-2; TRBD2 agrees at 11 bases. The V segment lost 2 bases and the J segment 2 bases; nucleotides outside the gene matches: 4. Germline CDR1 is MNHEY and CDR2 is SVGEGT. This CDR3 region has 17 residues. The CDR3 spells CASSYGGLADNTGELFF. CDR3 DNA sequence: TGTGCCAGCAGTTACGGGGGACTAGCGGATAACACCGGGGAGCTGTTTTTT.

Concerning this clone: The junction departs from germline at one end; a sequencing error may be responsible. Other DNA sequences in this sample translate to the same CDR3. The chain employs TRBV7-8 and TRBJ2-1; D gene uncertain. This CDR3 spans 15 amino acids. Germline V CDR1 and CDR2: SGHVS, FQNEAQ. The chain's CDR3 is CASSSRLVRYNEQFF. For the CDR3, the DNA is TGTGCCAGTAGCTCCCGCCTAGTGAGGTACAATGAGCAGTTCTTC.